The sample holds many counts of the clone carrying this T cell receptor beta chain. Its antigen remains unknown. Ophthalmopathy donors' eye disease showed moderate-to-severe activity, CAS of at least 3, NOSPECS of at least 4 and duration under 3 months. The authors amplified TCR beta CDR3 regions from RNA transcripts. Investigators did first-round RT-PCR with HTBI primers, then second-round multiplex PCR. From the multiplex PCR reads, TCRdb called clonotypes with MiXCR, one entry per CDR3 protein. The sample records 210,000 or so distinct CDR3 sequences, 25% to 30% being singletons. The V and J ends lost 0 bases and 10 bases respectively, with 7 bases between them. The CDR3 totals 13 residues. Germline CDR1 and CDR2: LGHDT and YNNKEL (reference sequence). The data stem from a study of Graves' ophthalmopathy and Graves' hyperthyroidism. Regarding the study as a whole: Forecasting of ophthalmopathy progression by the model achieved approximately 70% sensitivity and about 77% specificity. Blood contained most expanded thyroid clonotypes exceeding 0.001 frequency. The 13-signature model separated ophthalmopathy from stable hyperthyroidism at 85% to 90% sensitivity and 80% to 84% specificity.

Sequencing was done on a sample of peripheral blood. The chain has TRBV3-1 and TRBJ1-6; D gene uncertain. This sequence was found in a man over 45 with Graves' ophthalmopathy. The CDR3 loop is CASSQEWGSPLHF. CDR3 nucleotide sequence: TGTGCCAGCAGCCAAGAGTGGGGATCACCCCTCCACTTT.